The 12 T cell receptor beta chains in this list originate from one sample, sequenced in a study of T cells of healthy individuals. TCRdb itself ran the 5' RACE reads through MiXCR, one entry per CDR3 protein. The sample includes nearly 100,000 distinct CDR3 sequences, roughly 18% of them seen just once. These receptors originate from a human donor in good health.

The rearrangement uses TRBV7-9 and TRBJ2-5; D is possibly TRBD1 or TRBD2 (5 bases each). Between the trimmed V and J ends, which lost 3 bases and 1 base, there was a span of 12 bases. This CDR3 contains 15 residues. CDR1 is SEHNR and CDR2 is FQNEAQ in the germline V gene (reference sequence). The CDR3 spells CASSFPTGTQETQYF. As DNA, the CDR3 is TGTGCCAGCAGCTTTCCTACCGGGACCCAAGAGACCCAGTACTTC.

In this sample, this clonotype turned up a few times. The chain has TRBV19 and TRBJ1-6; 10 bases are a match to TRBD1. The CDR3 loop spans 16 amino acids. Germline CDR1 is LNHDA and CDR2 is SQIVND (reference sequence). Losses at the gene ends were 5 bases for V and 7 bases for J; bases not matched to a gene: 8. Here the CDR3 reads CASSDRGLHANSPLHF. CDR3 DNA: TGTGCCAGTAGTGACAGGGGGCTTCACGCCAATTCACCCCTCCACTTT. Complete variable domain (other parts from reference TRBV19 and TRBJ1-6): DGGITQSPKYLFRKEGQNVTLSCEQNLNHDAMYWYRQDPGQGLRLIYYSQIVNDFQKGDIAEGYSVSREKKESFPLTVTSAQKNPTAFYLCASSDRGLHANSPLHFGNGTRLTVT.

The chain joins TRBV29-1 to TRBJ2-4; D gene uncertain. The CDR3 sequence is 15 residues long. Germline V gene data show CDR1 as SQVTM and CDR2 as ANQGSEA. Trimming cost V 6 bases and J 0 bases, with 15 bases left between them. The CDR3 DNA reads as TGCAGCGTACGAACGCCCGGTGGAGCCAAAAACATTCAGTACTTC. Translated: CSVRTPGGAKNIQYF. The complete variable domain, with remaining parts taken from reference TRBV29-1 and TRBJ2-4, reads SAVISQKPSRDICQRGTSLTIQCQVDSQVTMMFWYRQQPGQSLTLIATANQGSEATYESGFVIDKFPISRPNLTFSTLTVSNMSPEDSSIYLCSVRTPGGAKNIQYFGAGTRLSVL.

The chain joins TRBV6-5 to TRBJ1-6; weak D call: TRBD1 (5 bases). Germline lookup yields CDR1 MNHEY and CDR2 SVGAGI. The CDR3 has 15 amino acids. Trimming removed 5 bases from V and 6 bases from J, with 14 bases in between. The CDR3 coding sequence is TGTGCCAGCAGTAGGTTTGGGACGGGTAATTCACCCCTCCACTTT. It encodes CASSRFGTGNSPLHF.

This clonotype came up many times. The V gene is TRBV3-1, the J gene TRBJ1-5; no reliable D call. The V end lost 3 bases, the J end lost 2 bases, and 17 bases lay between the germline ends. Germline-derived CDR1 and CDR2 are LGHDT and YNNKEL (reference sequence). The CDR3 has 17 residues. The CDR3, as DNA: TGTGCCAGCAGCCAGTGGTCGGGGAACCGGGGCAATCAGCCCCAGCATTTT. This translates into CASSQWSGNRGNQPQHF.

The chain carries TRBV4-1 and TRBJ2-5; D not certain. Germline assignment: CDR1 MGHRA and CDR2 YSYEKL. This CDR3 spans 14 amino acids. V gave up 1 base and J gave up 1 base, with 7 bases separating them. The CDR3 loop reads CASSQVYIQETQYF. CDR3 DNA: TGCGCCAGCAGCCAAGTTTACATCCAAGAGACCCAGTACTTC.

V gene TRBV28 combines with J gene TRBJ2-3; D is perhaps TRBD1 (5 bases). The V and J ends lost 10 bases and 2 bases respectively, with 10 bases between them. Per the germline V gene, CDR1 is MDHEN and CDR2 is SYDVKM. The CDR3 totals 12 residues. The CDR3 reads CATGLNTDTQYF. CDR3 DNA sequence: TGTGCCACAGGGTTAAACACAGATACGCAGTATTTT.

The J gene is TRBJ1-3, the V gene TRBV5-5, with D possibly matching TRBD1 (5 bases). This CDR3 is built from 14 residues. V lost 4 bases and J 2 bases, leaving 10 bases between the germline ends. Germline CDR1 is SGHKS and CDR2 is YYEKEE (reference sequence). The CDR3 sequence: CASSQGTTGNTIYF. CDR3 sequence (DNA): TGTGCCAGCAGCCAAGGGACTACTGGAAACACCATATATTTT.

This clonotype was seen more than once but under ten times. The chain joins TRBV4-1 to TRBJ2-4, with D perhaps TRBD1 (5 bases). Germline CDR1 reads MGHRA; CDR2 reads YSYEKL. The CDR3 covers 16 residues. With 3 bases removed from V and 1 base from J, the gap between germline ends came to 13 bases. CDR3 amino acids: CASSQLQAVAKNIQYF. The CDR3, as DNA: TGCGCCAGCAGCCAGTTACAGGCAGTGGCCAAAAACATTCAGTACTTC.

This clonotype was picked up a small number of times. This chain uses TRBV20-1 with TRBJ2-7, with 9 positions matching TRBD1. The CDR3 sequence is 16 residues long. The germline V gene has CDR1 DFQATT and CDR2 SNEGSKA (reference sequence). Losses at the gene ends were 6 bases for V and 7 bases for J; bases not matched to a gene: 19. The CDR3 DNA reads TGCAGTGCGCCTACCTGGACAGGGGCTATCTACGAGGAGCAGTACTTC. Encoded protein: CSAPTWTGAIYEEQYF.

Many counts were recorded for this clonotype. The chain carries TRBV12-3 or TRBV12-4 and TRBJ1-2; TRBD1 matches at 7 bases. The CDR3 runs to 12 residues. The V gene end was trimmed by 2 bases and the J gene end by 8 bases; junction bases not matched to a gene: 2. CDR3 in amino acids: CASSLRQGGYTF. DNA for the CDR3: TGTGCCAGCAGTTTAAGACAGGGAGGCTACACCTTC.

This clonotype was counted ten times or more. This sequence joins TRBV18 and TRBJ2-6; no firm D call. Germline lookup yields CDR1 KGHSH and CDR2 LQKENI. The V gene lost 3 bases and the J gene lost 2 bases, with 2 bases spanning the gap. This CDR3 contains 13 residues. The CDR3 here is CASSPTGANVLTF. The DNA of the CDR3 is TGTGCCAGCTCACCTACTGGGGCCAACGTCCTGACTTTC. Full variable domain (rest looked up from reference TRBV18 and TRBJ2-6): NAGVMQNPRHLVRRRGQEARLRCSPMKGHSHVYWYRQLPEEGLKFMVYLQKENIIDESGMPKERFSAEFPKEGPSILRIQQVVRGDSAAYFCASSPTGANVLTFGAGSRLTVL.